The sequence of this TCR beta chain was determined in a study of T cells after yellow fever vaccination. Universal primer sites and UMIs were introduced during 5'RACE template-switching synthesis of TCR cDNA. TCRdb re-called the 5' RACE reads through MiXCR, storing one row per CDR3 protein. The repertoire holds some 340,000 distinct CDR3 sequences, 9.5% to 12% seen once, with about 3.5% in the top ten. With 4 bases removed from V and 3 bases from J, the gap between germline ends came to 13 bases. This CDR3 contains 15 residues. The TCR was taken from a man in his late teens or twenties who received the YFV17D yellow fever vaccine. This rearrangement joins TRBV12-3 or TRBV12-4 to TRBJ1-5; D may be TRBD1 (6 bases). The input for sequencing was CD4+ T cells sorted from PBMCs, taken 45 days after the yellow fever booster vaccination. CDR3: CASSWGHPTNQPQHF. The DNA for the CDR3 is TGTGCCAGCAGTTGGGGACACCCAACCAATCAGCCCCAGCATTTT.